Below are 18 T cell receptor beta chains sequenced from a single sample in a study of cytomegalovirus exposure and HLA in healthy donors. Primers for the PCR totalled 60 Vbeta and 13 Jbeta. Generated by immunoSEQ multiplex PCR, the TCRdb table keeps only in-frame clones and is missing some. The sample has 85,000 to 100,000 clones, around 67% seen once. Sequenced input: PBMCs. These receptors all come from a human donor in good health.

The CDR3 bases are TGTGCCAGCAGCCCCCTTAGGGGTCCGGAGACCCAGTACTTC. Translating it yields CASSPLRGPETQYF. V usage is TRBV11-1 and J usage is TRBJ2-5, with a tentative D call TRBD1 (5 bases). V was clipped by 5 bases and J by 5 bases, with 15 bases between them. The CDR3 totals 14 residues. The germline CDR1 and CDR2 sequences are SGHAT and FQDESV (reference sequence).

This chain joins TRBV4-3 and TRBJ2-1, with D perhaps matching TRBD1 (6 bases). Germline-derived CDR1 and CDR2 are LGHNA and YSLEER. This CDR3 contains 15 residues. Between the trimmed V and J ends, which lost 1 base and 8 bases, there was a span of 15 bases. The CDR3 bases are TGCGCCAGCAGCCAAGGACAGGCTGGGTCCCATGAGCAGTTCTTC. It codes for CASSQGQAGSHEQFF.

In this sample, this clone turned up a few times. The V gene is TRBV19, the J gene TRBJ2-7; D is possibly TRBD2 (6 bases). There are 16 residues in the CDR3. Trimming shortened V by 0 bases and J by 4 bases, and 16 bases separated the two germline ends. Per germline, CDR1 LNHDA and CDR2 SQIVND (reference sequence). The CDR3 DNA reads TGTGCCAGTAGTATAGATCTTGAGACTAGTCAGTACGAGCAGTACTTC. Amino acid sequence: CASSIDLETSQYEQYF.

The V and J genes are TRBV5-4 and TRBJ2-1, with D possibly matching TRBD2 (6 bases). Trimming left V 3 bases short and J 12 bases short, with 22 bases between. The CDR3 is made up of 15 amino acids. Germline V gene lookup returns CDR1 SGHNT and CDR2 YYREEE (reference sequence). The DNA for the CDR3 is TGTGCCAGCAGCTCCCGGGGGTCCCCCCCGTTCGGGCAGTTCTTC. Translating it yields CASSSRGSPPFGQFF.

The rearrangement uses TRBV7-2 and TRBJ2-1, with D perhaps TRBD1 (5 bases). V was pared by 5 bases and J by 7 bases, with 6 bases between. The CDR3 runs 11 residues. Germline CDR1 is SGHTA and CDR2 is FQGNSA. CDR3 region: CASSRQNEQFF. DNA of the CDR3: TGTGCCAGCAGCCGACAGAATGAGCAGTTCTTC.

CDR3: CAWSAGTHNSPLHF. CDR3 coding DNA: TGTGCCTGGAGTGCCGGGACACATAATTCACCCCTCCACTTT. This rearrangement joins TRBV30 to TRBJ1-6; D might be TRBD1 (6 bases). This CDR3 has 14 residues. Germline CDR1 is GTSNPN and CDR2 is SVGIG (reference sequence). V dropped 1 base and J dropped 5 bases, with 9 bases sitting between them.

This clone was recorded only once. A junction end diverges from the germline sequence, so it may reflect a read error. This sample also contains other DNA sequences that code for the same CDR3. The CDR3 nucleotides read TGTGCCACCAGCAGAGGGGCCCTCACGGACTCTGAAGCCTTCTTT. Translated, it gives CATSRGALTDSEAFF. The rearrangement uses TRBV15 and TRBJ1-1; D is ambiguous. CDR1 and CDR2 (germline): LNHNV, YYDKDF (reference sequence). This CDR3 is 15 amino acids long.

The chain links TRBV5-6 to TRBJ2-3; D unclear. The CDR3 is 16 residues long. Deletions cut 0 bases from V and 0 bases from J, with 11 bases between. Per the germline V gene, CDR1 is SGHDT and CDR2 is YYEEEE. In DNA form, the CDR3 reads TGTGCCAGCAGCTTGGGAGTAGATAAAAGCACAGATACGCAGTATTTT. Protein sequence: CASSLGVDKSTDTQYF. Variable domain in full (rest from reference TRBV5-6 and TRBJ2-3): DAGVTQSPTHLIKTRGQQVTLRCSPKSGHDTVSWYQQALGQGPQFIFQYYEEEERQRGNFPDRFSGHQFPNYSSELNVNALLLGDSALYLCASSLGVDKSTDTQYFGPGTRLTVL.

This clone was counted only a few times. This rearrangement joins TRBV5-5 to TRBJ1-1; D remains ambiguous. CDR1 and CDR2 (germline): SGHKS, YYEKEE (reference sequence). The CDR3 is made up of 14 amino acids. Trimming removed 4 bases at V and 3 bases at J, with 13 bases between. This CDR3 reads CASSPEPADTEAFF. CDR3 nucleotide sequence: TGTGCCAGCAGCCCGGAGCCAGCGGACACTGAAGCTTTCTTT.

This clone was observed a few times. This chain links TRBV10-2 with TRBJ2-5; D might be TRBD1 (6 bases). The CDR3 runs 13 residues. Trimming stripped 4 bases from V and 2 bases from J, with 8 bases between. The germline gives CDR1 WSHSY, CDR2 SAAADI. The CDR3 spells CASSGQAQETQYF. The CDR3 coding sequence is TGCGCCAGCAGTGGACAGGCGCAAGAGACCCAGTACTTC.

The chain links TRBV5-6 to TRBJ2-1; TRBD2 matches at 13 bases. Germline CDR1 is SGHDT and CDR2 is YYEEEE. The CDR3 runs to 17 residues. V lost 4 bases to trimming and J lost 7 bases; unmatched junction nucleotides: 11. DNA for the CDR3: TGTGCCAGCAGCCATACCACTAGCGGGGGGGCATGGAATGAGCAGTTCTTC. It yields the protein CASSHTTSGGAWNEQFF. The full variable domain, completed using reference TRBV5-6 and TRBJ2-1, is DAGVTQSPTHLIKTRGQQVTLRCSPKSGHDTVSWYQQALGQGPQFIFQYYEEEERQRGNFPDRFSGHQFPNYSSELNVNALLLGDSALYLCASSHTTSGGAWNEQFFGPGTRLTVL.

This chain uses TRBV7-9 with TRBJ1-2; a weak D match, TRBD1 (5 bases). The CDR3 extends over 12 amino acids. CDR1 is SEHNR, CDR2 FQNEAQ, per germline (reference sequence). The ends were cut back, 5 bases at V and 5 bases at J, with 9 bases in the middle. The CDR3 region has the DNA TGTGCCAGCAGCCAGACAGATTATGGCTACACCTTC. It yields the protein CASSQTDYGYTF.

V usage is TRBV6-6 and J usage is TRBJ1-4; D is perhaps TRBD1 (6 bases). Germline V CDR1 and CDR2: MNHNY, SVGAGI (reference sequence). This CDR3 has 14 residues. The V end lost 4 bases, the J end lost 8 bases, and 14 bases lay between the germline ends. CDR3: CASSLRGGSEKLFF. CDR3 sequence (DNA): TGTGCCAGCAGTTTAAGAGGGGGATCGGAAAAACTGTTTTTT.

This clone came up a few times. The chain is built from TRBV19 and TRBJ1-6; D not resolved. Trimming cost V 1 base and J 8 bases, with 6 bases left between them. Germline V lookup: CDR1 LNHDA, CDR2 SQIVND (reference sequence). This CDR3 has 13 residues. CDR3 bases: TGTGCCAGTAGTATAGTTGAGGATTCACCCCTCCACTTT. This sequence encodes CASSIVEDSPLHF.

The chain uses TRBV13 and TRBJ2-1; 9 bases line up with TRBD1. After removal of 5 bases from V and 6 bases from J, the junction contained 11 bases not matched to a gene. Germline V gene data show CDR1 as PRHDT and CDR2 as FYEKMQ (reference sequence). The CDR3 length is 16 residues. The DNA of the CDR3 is TGTGCCAGCAGCCCCCTCGGGACAGGGTTATTCAATGAGCAGTTCTTC. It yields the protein CASSPLGTGLFNEQFF.

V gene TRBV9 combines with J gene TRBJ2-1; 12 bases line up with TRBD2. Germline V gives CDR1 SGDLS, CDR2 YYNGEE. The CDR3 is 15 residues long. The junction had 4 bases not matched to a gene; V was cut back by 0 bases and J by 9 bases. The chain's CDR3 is CASSVGTSGEGEQFF. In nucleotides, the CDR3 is TGTGCCAGCAGCGTAGGGACTAGCGGGGAAGGTGAGCAGTTCTTC. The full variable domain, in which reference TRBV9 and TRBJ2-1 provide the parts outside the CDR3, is DSGVTQTPKHLITATGQRVTLRCSPRSGDLSVYWYQQSLDQGLQFLIQYYNGEERAKGNILERFSAQQFPDLHSELNLSSLELGDSALYFCASSVGTSGEGEQFFGPGTRLTVL.

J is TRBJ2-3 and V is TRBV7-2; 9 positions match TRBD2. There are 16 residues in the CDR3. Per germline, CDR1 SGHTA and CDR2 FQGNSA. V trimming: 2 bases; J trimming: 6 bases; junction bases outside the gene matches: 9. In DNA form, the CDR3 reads TGTGCCAGCAGCTTACAGGGTAGCGGGGGCTGGGATACGCAGTATTTT. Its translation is CASSLQGSGGWDTQYF.

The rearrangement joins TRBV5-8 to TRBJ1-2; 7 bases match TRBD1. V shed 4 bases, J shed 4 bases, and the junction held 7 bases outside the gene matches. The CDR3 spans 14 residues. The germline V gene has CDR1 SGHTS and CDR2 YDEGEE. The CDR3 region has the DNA TGTGCCAGCAGCAGGGACAGCCTGATCTATGGCTACACCTTC. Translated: CASSRDSLIYGYTF. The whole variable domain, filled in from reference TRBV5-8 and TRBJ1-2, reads EAGVTQSPTHLIKTRGQQATLRCSPISGHTSVYWYQQALGLGLQFLLWYDEGEERNRGNFPPRFSGRQFPNYSSELNVNALELEDSALYLCASSRDSLIYGYTFGSGTRLTVV.